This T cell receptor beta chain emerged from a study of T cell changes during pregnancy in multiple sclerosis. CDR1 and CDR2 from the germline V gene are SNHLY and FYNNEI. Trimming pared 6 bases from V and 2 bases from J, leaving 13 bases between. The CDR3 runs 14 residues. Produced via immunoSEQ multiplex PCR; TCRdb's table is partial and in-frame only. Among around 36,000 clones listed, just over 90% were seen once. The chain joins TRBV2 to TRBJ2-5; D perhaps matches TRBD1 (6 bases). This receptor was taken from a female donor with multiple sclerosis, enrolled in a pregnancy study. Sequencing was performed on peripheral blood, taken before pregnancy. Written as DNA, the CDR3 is TGTGCCAGCAGGGCGGACAGCGCTCAAGAGACCCAGTACTTC. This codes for CASRADSAQETQYF.